This T cell receptor beta chain derives from a study of cytomegalovirus exposure and HLA in healthy donors. At the level of the study: The 120 validation repertoires, a later analysis reported, used the same platform as the roughly 700 repertoires from the first cohort. Findings of the study overall: The study listed about 150 cytomegalovirus-associated TCR beta chains. Most TCR sequences showed up rarely, but some public TCRs showed up in many donors.

Notes on this clone: Its target is not known.

The donors were members of the validation cohort, which comprised approximately 120 subjects and was separate from the first cohort of 670 or so subjects. Produced via immunoSEQ multiplex PCR; TCRdb's table is partial and in-frame only. The sample lists some 130,000 clones, roughly four fifths occurring once. The sequenced sample was PBMCs. The origin of this receptor is a man aged 25 to 40 in good health and CMV-seropositive.

Here the CDR3 DNA reads TGTGCCAGCACCCACCGGACGGCGGGAGAGACCCAGTACTTC. This encodes CASTHRTAGETQYF. V usage is TRBV25-1 and J usage is TRBJ2-5; TRBD2 might be the D (5 bases). V lost 7 bases and J 4 bases, leaving 16 bases between the germline ends. CDR3 size: 14 residues. Germline CDR1 MGHDK, CDR2 SYGVNS.